This T cell receptor (beta chain) originates from a study of T cell clonotyping in hematopoietic cell transplantation. Overall study: Recipient samples before transplant were obtained post-cytoreduction.

Noted time point: recipient sample about 28 days before transplant, after cytoreduction. Findings and limits, study-wide: Recipient TCR diversity dropped after transplant; expanded clonotypes rose from day 30 to 180. At the given depth, recipient repertoires were over 95% de novo clonotypes. Broader posttransplant TCR repertoire diversity was predicted by graft donor and pretransplant recipient Inverse Simpson Index values.

Measured with immunoSEQ multiplex PCR; TCRdb has only the in-frame clones, and not every one. Of roughly 50,000 clones listed, 65% to 90% are singletons. This CDR3 has 15 amino acids. V lost 3 bases, J lost 3 bases, and 5 bases stayed unmatched. Germline V CDR1 and CDR2: MDHEN, SYDVKM. Of note for this clone: Its specificity is not known.

This clonotype was obtained from a man in his sixties with biphenotypic leukemia. Some clones in this sample may be carry-over from other donors' samples. Source: peripheral blood mononuclear cells, taken before stem cell transplant. This chain uses TRBV28 with TRBJ2-7, with TRBD1 identical over 10 bases. CDR3 in DNA: TGTGCCAGCAGTTTTTCGGGACAGGGGTACTACGAGCAGTACTTC. Residues: CASSFSGQGYYEQYF.